The sequence of this T cell receptor (beta chain) was determined in a study of blood T cells in healthy people across ages. In regard to this clonotype: A read error may produce the germline difference seen at one junction end.

A second roughly 6 to 11 cycle PCR used barcoded and J-beta primers. TCRdb re-analysed the 5' RACE reads in MiXCR, keeping a single row per CDR3 protein. The data hold under 850,000 distinct CDR3 sequences, with about 37% observed a single time. The germline V gene has CDR1 SEHNR and CDR2 FQNEAQ (reference sequence). The CDR3 sequence is 14 residues long. The sample was blood. This TCR derives from a man younger than 30 in good health. The chain employs TRBV7-9 and TRBJ1-2; maybe TRBD1 (6 bases). The CDR3 sequence is CACSSDRKNYGYTF. The DNA for the CDR3 is TGTGCCTGCAGCTCCGACAGGAAGAACTATGGCTACACCTTC.